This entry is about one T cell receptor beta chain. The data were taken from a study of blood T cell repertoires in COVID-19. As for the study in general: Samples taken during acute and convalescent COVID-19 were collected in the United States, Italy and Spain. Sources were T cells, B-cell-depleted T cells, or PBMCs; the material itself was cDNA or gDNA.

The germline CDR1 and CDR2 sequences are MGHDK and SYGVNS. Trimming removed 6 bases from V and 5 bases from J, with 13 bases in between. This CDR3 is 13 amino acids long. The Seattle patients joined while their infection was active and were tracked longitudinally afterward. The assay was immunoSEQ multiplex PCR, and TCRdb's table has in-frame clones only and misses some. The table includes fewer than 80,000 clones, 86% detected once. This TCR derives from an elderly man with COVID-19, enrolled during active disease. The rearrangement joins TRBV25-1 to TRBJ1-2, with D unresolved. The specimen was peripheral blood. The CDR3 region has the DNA TGTGCCAGCAGAGGAGTGTACGGATATGGCTACACCTTC. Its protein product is CASRGVYGYGYTF.